The 16 T cell receptor beta chains in this list originate from one sample, sequenced in a study of T-cell memory formation after mild COVID-19. TCRdb redid the calling of the 5' RACE reads with MiXCR, one entry per CDR3 protein. This table holds 250,000 to 300,000 distinct CDR3 sequences, around 15% found once. Sequencing used PBMCs or a T cell subset sorted from them (not recorded which). These receptors all stem from a man between 18 and 29 years old who had mild COVID-19 (a few samples of this study predate the infection). Cell type and time point are not known.

This clonotype was seen more than once but under ten times. The J gene is TRBJ2-1, the V gene TRBV20-1, with 11 bases aligning to TRBD1. Germline values: CDR1 DFQATT, CDR2 SNEGSKA (reference sequence). This CDR3 has 15 residues. V was clipped by 0 bases and J by 9 bases; unmatched bases: 7. CDR3 DNA sequence: TGCAGTGCTAGAGATCCTCGGACAGGGGGCAGTGAGCAGTTCTTC. This sequence encodes CSARDPRTGGSEQFF.

This clonotype has more than one count but fewer than ten. The rearrangement uses TRBV20-1 and TRBJ2-7; TRBD2 agrees at 8 bases. The junction had 7 bases not matched to a gene; V was cut back by 1 base and J by 5 bases. Germline V lookup: CDR1 DFQATT, CDR2 SNEGSKA (reference sequence). The CDR3 loop spans 14 amino acids. CDR3 region: CSARVRTSSHEQYV. The CDR3 nucleotides read TGCAGTGCTAGAGTTAGGACTAGCAGCCACGAGCAGTACGTC.

Comment on this clonotype: The junction differs from germline at one of its ends, possibly a read error. The chain employs TRBV7-2 and TRBJ2-7; a weak D match, TRBD2 (6 bases). Germline CDR1 and CDR2: SGHTA and FQGNSA. The CDR3 runs to 15 residues. CDR3 DNA sequence: TGTGCCAGCAGCCTCGAGTTGGCGGGGACCTACGCGCAGTACTTC. This sequence encodes CASSLELAGTYAQYF.

This clonotype occurred a few times. The J gene is TRBJ1-3, the V gene TRBV6-5; no definite D call. Trimming shortened V by 3 bases and J by 0 bases, and 3 bases separated the two germline ends. The length of the CDR3 is 13 residues. Germline-derived CDR1 and CDR2 are MNHEY and SVGAGI. This CDR3 reads CASSYGSGNTIYF. In DNA, the CDR3 is TGTGCCAGCAGTTATGGCTCTGGAAACACCATATATTTT.

The genes are TRBV6-5 and TRBJ1-4; D is unclear. CDR1 is MNHEY, CDR2 SVGAGI, per germline. The CDR3 contains 13 residues. V lost 4 bases to trimming and J lost 7 bases, with 10 bases between them. CDR3 sequence (DNA): TGTGCCAGCAGTTTCAAGGCGAGTGAAAAACTGTTTTTT. Its protein is CASSFKASEKLFF.

This clonotype appeared many times. The chain combines TRBV27 with TRBJ1-2, with D possibly being TRBD1 (5 bases). The V end was cut by 7 bases, the J end by 7 bases, with 31 bases between. This CDR3 region has 18 residues. Germline CDR1 is MNHEY and CDR2 is SMNVEV (reference sequence). The CDR3 region has the DNA TGTGCCAGCACCAAGGACCCGGACAATCATCCGGTCAGCGGTGGCTACACCTTC. Translating it yields CASTKDPDNHPVSGGYTF.

The gene calls are TRBV5-6 and TRBJ2-3; maybe TRBD1 (6 bases). Trimming took 4 bases from V and 4 from J, leaving 19 bases between them. CDR3 size: 16 residues. Germline values: CDR1 SGHDT, CDR2 YYEEEE. CDR3 DNA: TGTGCCAGCAGCGGGCAGATGCAGGGGAACCCAGATACGCAGTATTTT. It yields the protein CASSGQMQGNPDTQYF. Full variable domain (missing parts from reference TRBV5-6 and TRBJ2-3): DAGVTQSPTHLIKTRGQQVTLRCSPKSGHDTVSWYQQALGQGPQFIFQYYEEEERQRGNFPDRFSGHQFPNYSSELNVNALLLGDSALYLCASSGQMQGNPDTQYFGPGTRLTVL.

This clonotype occurred many times. The chain has TRBV12-3 or TRBV12-4 and TRBJ2-7, with TRBD2 identical over 12 bases. This CDR3 contains 15 residues. J gave up 6 bases and V 4 bases, and 7 bases lay outside the gene matches. CDR3 nucleotides: TGTGCCAGCAGTTCGACTAGCGGGGGATCGGGCGAGCAGTACTTC. Translating it yields CASSSTSGGSGEQYF.

This clonotype was observed a handful of times. The rearrangement links TRBV7-2 to TRBJ2-7, with D possibly being TRBD1 (6 bases). The CDR3 has 14 residues. Germline CDR1 and CDR2: SGHTA and FQGNSA. Trimming stripped 1 base from V and 6 bases from J, with 13 bases between. The CDR3 coding sequence is TGTGCCAGCAGCTTAGGAGTAGGACAGCTCGAGCAGTACTTC. It yields the protein CASSLGVGQLEQYF. The entire variable domain, with the rest obtained from reference TRBV7-2 and TRBJ2-7, is as follows: GAGVSQSPSNKVTEKGKDVELRCDPISGHTALYWYRQSLGQGLEFLIYFQGNSAPDKSGLPSDRFSAERTGGSVSTLTIQRTQQEDSAVYLCASSLGVGQLEQYFGPGTRLTVT.

The V call is TRBV5-1, the J call TRBJ2-2; the D gene is possibly TRBD2 (5 bases). CDR3 length: 16 residues. The V and J ends lost 3 bases and 1 base respectively, with 13 bases between them. Germline CDR1 reads SGHRS; CDR2 reads YFSETQ. The CDR3 nucleotides are TGCGCCAGCAGCTCCACAGAGCGGATGAACACCGGGGAGCTGTTTTTT. The encoded protein is CASSSTERMNTGELFF. Complete variable domain (other parts from reference TRBV5-1 and TRBJ2-2): KAGVTQTPRYLIKTRGQQVTLSCSPISGHRSVSWYQQTPGQGLQFLFEYFSETQRNKGNFPGRFSGRQFSNSRSEMNVSTLELGDSALYLCASSSTERMNTGELFFGEGSRLTVL.

The chain has TRBV18 and TRBJ1-5; TRBD1 is a possible D gene (5 bases). Trimming pared 3 bases from V and 0 bases from J, leaving 9 bases between. The CDR3 loop spans 15 amino acids. Germline values: CDR1 KGHSH, CDR2 LQKENI. CDR3 in DNA: TGTGCCAGCTCACCGGCCAGGGATAGCAATCAGCCCCAGCATTTT. It encodes CASSPARDSNQPQHF.

This clonotype was seen only a few times. The chain is built from TRBV9 and TRBJ1-4; 7 nucleotides match TRBD1. Looked up from germline, CDR1 is SGDLS and CDR2 is YYNGEE. The ends lost 3 bases at V and 2 bases at J; junction bases unmatched: 4. The CDR3 contains 15 residues. The CDR3 bases are TGTGCCAGCAGCGCGACAGGGTTTACTAATGAAAAACTGTTTTTT. This gives the protein CASSATGFTNEKLFF.

This chain links TRBV5-1 with TRBJ1-3; weak D call: TRBD1 (6 bases). The germline CDR1 and CDR2 sequences are SGHRS and YFSETQ. Between the trimmed V and J ends, which lost 2 bases and 8 bases, there was a span of 11 bases. The CDR3 is made up of 13 amino acids. CDR3: CASSFEGGDTIYF. CDR3 sequence (DNA): TGCGCCAGCAGCTTTGAAGGGGGTGACACCATATATTTT.

This clonotype appeared many times. The V gene is TRBV5-1, the J gene TRBJ2-1; the D gene is possibly TRBD1 (5 bases). From germline, CDR1 is SGHRS and CDR2 YFSETQ. Trimming took 3 bases from V and 7 from J, leaving 8 bases between them. The length of the CDR3 is 12 residues. CDR3 amino acids: CASSWGSNEQFF. In DNA form, the CDR3 reads TGCGCCAGCAGCTGGGGCTCTAATGAGCAGTTCTTC.

The V call is TRBV11-2, the J call TRBJ2-3; possibly TRBD1 for D (5 bases). Deletions cut 3 bases from V and 4 bases from J, with 8 bases between. Germline lookup yields CDR1 SGHAT and CDR2 FQNNGV. This CDR3 is built from 13 residues. CDR3 sequence reads: CASSFRVSDTQYF. CDR3 sequence (DNA): TGTGCCAGCAGCTTCAGGGTTTCAGATACGCAGTATTTT.

The V and J genes are TRBV12-3 or TRBV12-4 and TRBJ1-1, with a weak D call TRBD1 (5 bases). The ends were cut back, 2 bases at V and 3 bases at J, with 13 bases in the middle. The CDR3 extends over 15 amino acids. Here the CDR3 DNA reads TGTGCCAGCAGTTTACGGCCAGGGAGACACACTGAAGCTTTCTTT. This encodes CASSLRPGRHTEAFF.